The 14 T cell receptor beta chains below all came from one sample that was sequenced in a study of shared clonotypes between healthy human individuals. Repertoires were generated with immunoSEQ multiplex PCR, while TCRdb's copy carries only in-frame clones and drops some. In the table there are hundreds of thousands of clones, approximately 96% of which are singletons. Naive CD8 cells comprised CD45RO-negative, CCR7-positively selected cells, excluding terminally differentiated effector memory CD45RA+ cells. Sequenced: naive CD8+ T cells sorted from blood. These receptors came from a woman between 25 and 40 years old in good health.

The genes are TRBV29-1 and TRBJ2-1; no reliable D call. V was shortened by 5 bases and J by 8 bases, with 19 bases between the two germline ends. The CDR3 covers 14 residues. The germline gives CDR1 SQVTM, CDR2 ANQGSEA. CDR3 residues: CSVISSLLVDEQFF. CDR3 nucleotides: TGCAGCGTTATCTCGAGTTTGTTGGTCGATGAGCAGTTCTTC.

This sequence joins TRBV27 and TRBJ1-1; D remains unclear. This CDR3 region has 13 residues. The germline V and J ends were trimmed by 3 bases and 4 bases, with 9 bases remaining between them. Germline-derived CDR1 and CDR2 are MNHEY and SMNVEV (reference sequence). CDR3 coding DNA: TGTGCCAGCAGTTTTCAATGGGGCACTGAAGCTTTCTTT. Protein sequence: CASSFQWGTEAFF.

This clone was recorded once. DNA of the CDR3: TGTGCCACCAGCGGGTTATTAGAAGAGACCCAGTACTTC. Residues: CATSGLLEETQYF. This chain joins TRBV15 and TRBJ2-5; no definite D call. Germline CDR1 reads LNHNV; CDR2 reads YYDKDF (reference sequence). V lost 5 bases and J lost 3, with 10 bases in between. The CDR3 contains 13 residues. The full variable domain, rest sourced from reference TRBV15 and TRBJ2-5, is DAMVIQNPRYQVTQFGKPVTLSCSQTLNHNVMYWYQQKSSQAPKLLFHYYDKDFNNEADTPDNFQSRRPNTSFCFLDIRSPGLGDTAMYLCATSGLLEETQYFGPGTRLLVL.

The chain links TRBV5-8 to TRBJ2-7; D remains unclear. Trimming removed 4 bases from V and 1 base from J, with 21 bases in between. CDR1 and CDR2 from the germline V gene are SGHTS and YDEGEE. The CDR3 sequence is 17 residues long. The CDR3 DNA sequence: TGTGCCAGCAGCCCGGATTGGGGTAAGGCTTTTTCCTACGAGCAGTACTTC. Protein product: CASSPDWGKAFSYEQYF.

On this clone: Other DNA sequences within the sample encode an identical CDR3. The chain is built from TRBV27 and TRBJ1-2, with TRBD1 matching 9 bases. CDR1 and CDR2 (germline): MNHEY, SMNVEV (reference sequence). The CDR3 is 14 amino acids. V lost 6 bases and J lost 0; bases outside the gene matches: 2. The CDR3 DNA reads as TGTGCCAGCAGAACAGGGGGCGCTAACTATGGCTACACCTTC. This translates into CASRTGGANYGYTF.

The rearrangement links TRBV27 to TRBJ2-1; 7 nucleotides match TRBD1. J was trimmed by 15 bases and V by 6 bases; bases with no gene match: 11. The CDR3 runs to 12 residues. Germline V lookup: CDR1 MNHEY, CDR2 SMNVEV (reference sequence). In DNA form, the CDR3 reads TGTGCCAGCAGAACTGGACAGGCGCTACCGTTCTTC. It translates to CASRTGQALPFF.

V is TRBV7-6 and J is TRBJ1-3; D might be TRBD1 (6 bases). The V gene's germline CDR1 is SGHVS and CDR2 FNYEAQ. CDR3 length: 15 amino acids. V lost 5 bases, J lost 1 base, and 12 bases lay in between. The CDR3 region has the DNA TGTGCCAGCAGCCTCACAGGGCCTTCTGGAAACACCATATATTTT. Its protein product is CASSLTGPSGNTIYF. Combining the CDR3 with reference TRBV7-6 and TRBJ1-3 gives the whole variable domain GAGVSQSPRYKVTKRGQDVALRCDPISGHVSLYWYRQALGQGPEFLTYFNYEAQQDKSGLPNDRFSAERPEGSISTLTIQRTEQRDSAMYRCASSLTGPSGNTIYFGEGSWLTVV.

This clone showed up just once. J is TRBJ1-1 and V is TRBV5-6, with D possibly matching TRBD1 (6 bases). Trimming took off 2 bases at V and 3 bases at J, with 14 bases between the two ends. CDR3 length: 15 amino acids. Germline-derived CDR1 and CDR2 are SGHDT and YYEEEE. This chain's CDR3 is CASSFDQGLDTEAFF. The CDR3 coding sequence is TGTGCCAGCAGCTTTGATCAGGGGCTAGACACTGAAGCTTTCTTT.

The genes are TRBV29-1 and TRBJ1-2, with unresolved D. Germline V gene sequence: CDR1 SQVTM, CDR2 ANQGSEA. This CDR3 is built from 11 residues. V was pared by 6 bases and J by 4 bases, with 9 bases between. Here the CDR3 reads CSVPQTYGYTF. The CDR3, as DNA: TGCAGCGTACCGCAGACCTATGGCTACACCTTC.

V usage is TRBV5-1 and J usage is TRBJ2-1; D unclear. The CDR3 contains 14 residues. V was trimmed by 5 bases and J by 0 bases, leaving 9 bases between them. CDR1 is SGHRS, CDR2 YFSETQ, per germline. CDR3 in DNA: TGCGCCAGCAGAGAGGAAAGCTCCTACAATGAGCAGTTCTTC. Protein sequence: CASREESSYNEQFF.

The gene calls are TRBV25-1 and TRBJ2-1; 13 bases map to TRBD2. From germline, CDR1 is MGHDK and CDR2 SYGVNS. The CDR3 loop spans 13 amino acids. Trimming cost V 6 bases and J 15 bases; bases outside gene matches: 8. CDR3 nucleotide sequence: TGTGCCAGCAGCCTCGGACTAGCGGGAGATCGGTTCTTC. This translates into CASSLGLAGDRFF.

The rearrangement links TRBV7-9 to TRBJ2-2; 9 positions match TRBD1. Germline loops: CDR1 SEHNR, CDR2 FQNEAQ (reference sequence). CDR3 length: 15 amino acids. V lost 3 bases to trimming and J lost 4 bases; unmatched junction nucleotides: 3. Here the CDR3 DNA reads TGTGCCAGCAGCTTGGGACAGGGTCTCACCGGGGAGCTGTTTTTT. This sequence encodes CASSLGQGLTGELFF.

This sequence joins TRBV28 and TRBJ2-1; 7 bases match TRBD2. This CDR3 spans 17 amino acids. Germline values: CDR1 MDHEN, CDR2 SYDVKM. Losses at the gene ends were 7 bases for V and 0 bases for J; bases not matched to a gene: 12. The CDR3 is CASTPTGGGSSYNEQFF. The CDR3 DNA reads TGTGCCAGCACCCCCACCGGAGGCGGGAGCTCCTACAATGAGCAGTTCTTC. Together with reference TRBV28 and TRBJ2-1, the CDR3 gives the full variable domain: DVKVTQSSRYLVKRTGEKVFLECVQDMDHENMFWYRQDPGLGLRLIYFSYDVKMKEKGDIPEGYSVSREKKERFSLILESASTNQTSMYLCASTPTGGGSSYNEQFFGPGTRLTVL.

This chain joins TRBV11-3 and TRBJ2-1; 7 bases are a match to TRBD2. Germline V gene lookup returns CDR1 SGHNT and CDR2 YENEEA. The CDR3 length is 13 residues. The J segment lost 6 bases and the V segment lost 1 base, leaving 0 bases of the junction unmatched. CDR3 DNA sequence: TGTGCCAGCAGCTTAGGCGGGGGCAATGAGCAGTTCTTC. Its translation is CASSLGGGNEQFF.